Listed here are 17 T cell receptor beta chains from one sample, sequenced in a study of T cell repertoires and leukemia-associated antigens. These TCRs are of unknown antigen specificity. Using its own MiXCR run on the 5' RACE reads, TCRdb lists one record per CDR3 protein. The table records about 9,800 distinct CDR3 sequences, approximately 40% of them present only once. Input material: CD3+ T cells sorted from blood and cultured. These receptors all come from a female donor in good health.

This clonotype came up many times. V is TRBV5-1 and J is TRBJ2-5; D not resolved. From germline, CDR1 is SGHRS and CDR2 YFSETQ. The V gene lost 7 bases and the J gene lost 4 bases, with 8 bases spanning the gap. The CDR3 is 11 amino acids. This chain's CDR3 is CASALGETQYF. The DNA for the CDR3 is TGCGCCAGCGCCTTGGGAGAGACCCAGTACTTC.

This clonotype was counted a few times. The rearrangement links TRBV6-5 to TRBJ2-3, with TRBD2 matching over 13 bases. The germline V gene encodes CDR1 MNHEY and CDR2 SVGAGI. The length of the CDR3 is 14 residues. Trimming removed 2 bases from V and 8 bases from J; junction bases left unmatched: 1. DNA of the CDR3: TGTGCCAGCAGTTACACTAGCGGGAGGGTTACGCAGTATTTT. Translation gives CASSYTSGRVTQYF.

This clonotype was recorded a few times. V usage is TRBV7-2 and J usage is TRBJ1-2; TRBD1 matches 8 bases. CDR3 length: 15 amino acids. The germline V gene has CDR1 SGHTA and CDR2 FQGNSA. With 6 bases clipped from V and 3 bases from J, the junction kept 9 bases outside the gene matches. CDR3 sequence reads: CASRDLQGVDYGYTF. In DNA form, the CDR3 reads TGTGCCAGCAGAGACCTACAGGGGGTAGACTATGGCTACACCTTC.

V gene TRBV12-3 or TRBV12-4 combines with J gene TRBJ2-7; D may be TRBD1 (6 bases). Trimming removed 2 bases from V and 7 bases from J, with 18 bases in between. This CDR3 is 15 amino acids long. CDR3 sequence: CASSLFAGESGEQYF. The CDR3 DNA follows: TGTGCCAGCAGTTTATTCGCAGGGGAAAGTGGTGAGCAGTACTTC.

V and J are TRBV9 and TRBJ2-5; possibly TRBD2 for D (5 bases). The CDR3 covers 16 residues. Germline CDR1 and CDR2: SGDLS and YYNGEE. V was pared by 2 bases and J by 1 base, with 15 bases between. For the CDR3, the DNA is TGTGCCAGCAGCGTCGGAGCGGAACTAGGCCAAGAGACCCAGTACTTC. Its protein product is CASSVGAELGQETQYF.

This clonotype was seen at least ten times. The chain employs TRBV20-1 and TRBJ2-2; 11 bases match TRBD2. Germline-derived CDR1 and CDR2 are DFQATT and SNEGSKA (reference sequence). V shed 5 bases and J 6 bases; nucleotides not matched to a gene: 8. The CDR3 runs 15 residues. This chain's CDR3 is CSARELAGEAGELFF. The CDR3 DNA is TGCAGTGCTCGCGAACTAGCGGGAGAGGCCGGGGAGCTGTTTTTT.

Comments on this clonotype: The CDR3 does not close with the conserved phenylalanine or tryptophan, likely indicating a read error. The chain combines TRBV24-1 with TRBJ1-5, with D tentatively TRBD1 (5 bases). V was clipped by 3 bases and J by 5 bases, with 10 bases between them. The germline CDR1 and CDR2 sequences are KGHDR and SFDVKD. CDR3 length equals 14 residues. CDR3 DNA sequence: TGTGCCACCAGTGATCCGGGGGACCATCAGCCCCAGCATCTT. Translating it yields CATSDPGDHQPQHL.

This clonotype was seen at least ten times. The rearrangement links TRBV28 to TRBJ2-5; 7 bases are a match to TRBD1. Germline V gene data show CDR1 as MDHEN and CDR2 as SYDVKM. Losses at the gene ends were 9 bases for V and 2 bases for J; bases not matched to a gene: 9. CDR3 length: 14 residues. The CDR3 region is CARKGTARQETQYF. CDR3 DNA: TGTGCCAGGAAAGGGACAGCCCGTCAAGAGACCCAGTACTTC.

CDR3 DNA: TGTGCCAGCAGTAGCGGGGGATGGTACCAAGAGACCCAGTACTTC. Its protein product is CASSSGGWYQETQYF. The genes are TRBV7-2 and TRBJ2-5; 9 bases line up with TRBD2. Per the germline V gene, CDR1 is SGHTA and CDR2 is FQGNSA. There are 15 residues in the CDR3. J was trimmed by 0 bases and V by 6 bases; bases with no gene match: 5.

This clonotype was seen more than once but under ten times. As DNA, the CDR3 is TGCAGCGTTTCCCTCGTCAGCGGGAACTATGGCTACACCTTC. Amino acid sequence: CSVSLVSGNYGYTF. This sequence joins TRBV29-1 and TRBJ1-2; no definite D call. The germline V and J ends were trimmed by 5 bases and 2 bases, with 15 bases remaining between them. CDR3 size: 14 residues. Germline CDR1 reads SQVTM; CDR2 reads ANQGSEA.

This clonotype was seen once. The chain couples TRBV6-5 to TRBJ2-3; 13 bases line up with TRBD2. In germline, CDR1 is MNHEY, CDR2 SVGAGI. This CDR3 comprises 16 residues. V trimming: 5 bases; J trimming: 5 bases; junction bases outside the gene matches: 7. The CDR3 here is CASSRGLAGDGDTQYF. The DNA for the CDR3 is TGTGCCAGCAGTCGCGGACTAGCGGGAGACGGAGATACGCAGTATTTT.

The V gene is TRBV7-8, the J gene TRBJ2-7; 8 bases line up with TRBD1. V lost 7 bases to trimming and J lost 4 bases; unmatched junction nucleotides: 18. The CDR3 extends over 17 amino acids. Germline V lookup: CDR1 SGHVS, CDR2 FQNEAQ. CDR3 amino acids: CASTGGVLALAPYEQYF. CDR3 nucleotide sequence: TGTGCCAGCACAGGGGGCGTTCTAGCCCTAGCCCCTTACGAGCAGTACTTC.

V gene TRBV24-1 combines with J gene TRBJ1-4; no clear D gene. The CDR3 length is 9 residues. The germline V gene has CDR1 KGHDR and CDR2 SFDVKD. For the CDR3, the DNA is TGTGCAACTAATGAAAAACTGTTTTTT. Translation: CATNEKLFF.

The chain links TRBV2 to TRBJ2-4, with D possibly being TRBD1 (5 bases). Trimming removed 4 bases at V and 0 bases at J, with 7 bases between. Germline CDR1 is SNHLY and CDR2 is FYNNEI. CDR3 length: 14 amino acids. The CDR3 DNA is TGTGCCAGCAGTGCCAGGGTAGCCAAAAACATTCAGTACTTC. Protein: CASSARVAKNIQYF.

This clonotype was seen at least ten times. This chain links TRBV29-1 with TRBJ2-5, with D possibly matching TRBD1 (6 bases). This CDR3 has 14 amino acids. The V gene's germline CDR1 is SQVTM and CDR2 ANQGSEA. Trimming took 7 bases from V and 2 from J, leaving 17 bases between them. The CDR3 nucleotides read TGCAGCGCTCCGGCACAGGGAAGGCAAGAGACCCAGTACTTC. It yields the protein CSAPAQGRQETQYF.

The chain carries TRBV3-1 and TRBJ2-5; no clear D. V was clipped by 1 base and J by 5 bases, with 8 bases between them. The CDR3 consists of 13 residues. Per the germline V gene, CDR1 is LGHDT and CDR2 is YNNKEL (reference sequence). The CDR3 sequence: CASSQVGSETQYF. In DNA, the CDR3 is TGTGCCAGCAGCCAAGTGGGATCGGAGACCCAGTACTTC.

In its sample, this clonotype was seen once. The chain has TRBV20-1 and TRBJ2-3; 9 nucleotides line up with TRBD1. The V segment lost 6 bases and the J segment 6 bases; nucleotides outside the gene matches: 4. The CDR3 spans 12 residues. CDR1 is DFQATT and CDR2 is SNEGSKA in the germline V gene (reference sequence). The chain's CDR3 is CSAGTGRDTQYF. In DNA form, the CDR3 reads TGCAGTGCCGGGACAGGGCGGGATACGCAGTATTTT.